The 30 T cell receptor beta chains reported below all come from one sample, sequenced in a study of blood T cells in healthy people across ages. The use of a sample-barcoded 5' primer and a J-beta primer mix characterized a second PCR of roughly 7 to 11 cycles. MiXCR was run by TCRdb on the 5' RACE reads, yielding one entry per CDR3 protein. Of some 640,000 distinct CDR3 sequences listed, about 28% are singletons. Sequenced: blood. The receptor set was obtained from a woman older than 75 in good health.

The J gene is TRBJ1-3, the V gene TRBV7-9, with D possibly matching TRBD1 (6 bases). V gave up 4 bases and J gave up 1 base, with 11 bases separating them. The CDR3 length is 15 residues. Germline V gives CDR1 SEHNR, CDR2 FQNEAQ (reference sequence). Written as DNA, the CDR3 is TGTGCCAGCAGCTCCACGACAGGATCTGGAAACACCATATATTTT. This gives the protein CASSSTTGSGNTIYF. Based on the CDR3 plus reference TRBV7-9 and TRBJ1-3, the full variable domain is DTGVSQNPRHKITKRGQNVTFRCDPISEHNRLYWYRQTLGQGPEFLTYFQNEAQLEKSRLLSDRFSAERPKGSFSTLEIQRTEQGDSAMYLCASSSTTGSGNTIYFGEGSWLTVV.

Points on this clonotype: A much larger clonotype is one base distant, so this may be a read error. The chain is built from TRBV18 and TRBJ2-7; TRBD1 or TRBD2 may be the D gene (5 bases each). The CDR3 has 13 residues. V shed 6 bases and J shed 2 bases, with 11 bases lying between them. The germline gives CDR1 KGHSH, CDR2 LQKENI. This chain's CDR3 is CASSGRGTYEQYF. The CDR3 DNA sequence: TGTGCCAGCTCGGGACGGGGCACCTACGAGCAGTACTTC.

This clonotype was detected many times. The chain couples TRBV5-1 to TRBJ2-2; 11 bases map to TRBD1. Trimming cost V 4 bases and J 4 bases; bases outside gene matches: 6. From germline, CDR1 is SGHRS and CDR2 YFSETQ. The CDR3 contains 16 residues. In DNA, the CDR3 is TGCGCCAGCAGCCAGAGGACAGGGGGCCTCACCGGGGAGCTGTTTTTT. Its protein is CASSQRTGGLTGELFF.

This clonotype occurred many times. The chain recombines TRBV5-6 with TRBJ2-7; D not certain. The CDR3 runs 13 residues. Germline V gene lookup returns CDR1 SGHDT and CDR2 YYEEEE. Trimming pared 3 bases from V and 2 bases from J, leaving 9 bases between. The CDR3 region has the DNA TGTGCCAGCAGCTCCATCATGGCCTACGAGCAGTACTTC. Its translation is CASSSIMAYEQYF.

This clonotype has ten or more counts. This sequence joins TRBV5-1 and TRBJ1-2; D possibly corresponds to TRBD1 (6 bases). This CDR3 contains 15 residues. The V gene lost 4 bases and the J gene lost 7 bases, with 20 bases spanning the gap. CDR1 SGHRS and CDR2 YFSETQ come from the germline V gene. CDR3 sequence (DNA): TGCGCCAGCAGCACAACAGGGCGTTCAACGGGTGGCTACACCTTC. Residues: CASSTTGRSTGGYTF. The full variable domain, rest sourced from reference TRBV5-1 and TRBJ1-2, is KAGVTQTPRYLIKTRGQQVTLSCSPISGHRSVSWYQQTPGQGLQFLFEYFSETQRNKGNFPGRFSGRQFSNSRSEMNVSTLELGDSALYLCASSTTGRSTGGYTFGSGTRLTVV.

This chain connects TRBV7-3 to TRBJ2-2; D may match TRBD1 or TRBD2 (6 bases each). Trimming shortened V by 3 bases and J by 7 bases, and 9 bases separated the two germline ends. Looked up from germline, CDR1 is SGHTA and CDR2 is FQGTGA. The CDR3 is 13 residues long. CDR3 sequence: CASSFGGGGELFF. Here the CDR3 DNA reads TGTGCCAGCAGCTTTGGAGGGGGCGGGGAGCTGTTTTTT.

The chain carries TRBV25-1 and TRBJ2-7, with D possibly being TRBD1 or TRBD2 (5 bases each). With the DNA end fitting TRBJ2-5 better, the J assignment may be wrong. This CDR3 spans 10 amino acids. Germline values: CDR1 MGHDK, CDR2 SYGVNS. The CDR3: CASGGGTQYF. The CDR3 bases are TGTGCCAGCGGGGGTGGGACCCAGTACTTC.

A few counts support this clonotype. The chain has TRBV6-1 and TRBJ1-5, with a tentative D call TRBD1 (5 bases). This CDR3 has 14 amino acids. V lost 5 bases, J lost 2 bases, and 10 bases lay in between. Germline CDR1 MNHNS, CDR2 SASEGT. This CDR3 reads CASSRGIGNQPQHF. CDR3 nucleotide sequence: TGTGCCAGCAGTAGGGGTATCGGCAATCAGCCCCAGCATTTT.

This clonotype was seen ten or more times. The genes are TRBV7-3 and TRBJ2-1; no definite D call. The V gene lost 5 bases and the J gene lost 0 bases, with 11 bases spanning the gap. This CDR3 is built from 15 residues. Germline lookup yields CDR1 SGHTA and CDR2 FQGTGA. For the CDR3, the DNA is TGTGCCAGCAGCCTGACTGTCCTCTCCTACAATGAGCAGTTCTTC. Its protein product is CASSLTVLSYNEQFF. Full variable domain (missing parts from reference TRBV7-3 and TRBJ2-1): GAGVSQTPSNKVTEKGKYVELRCDPISGHTALYWYRQSLGQGPEFLIYFQGTGAADDSGLPNDRFFAVRPEGSVSTLKIQRTERGDSAVYLCASSLTVLSYNEQFFGPGTRLTVL.

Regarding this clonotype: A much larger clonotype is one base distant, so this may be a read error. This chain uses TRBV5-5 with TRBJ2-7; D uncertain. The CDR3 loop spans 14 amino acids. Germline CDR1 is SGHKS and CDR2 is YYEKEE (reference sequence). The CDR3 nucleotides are TGTGCCGGCAGCCGTCCACGGAGCTCCTACGAGCAGTACTTC. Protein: CAGSRPRSSYEQYF.

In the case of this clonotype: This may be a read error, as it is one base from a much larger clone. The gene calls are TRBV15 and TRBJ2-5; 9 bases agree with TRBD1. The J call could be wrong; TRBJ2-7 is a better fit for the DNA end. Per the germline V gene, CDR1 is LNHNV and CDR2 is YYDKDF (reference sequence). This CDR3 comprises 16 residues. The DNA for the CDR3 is TGTGCCGCCAGCAGAAACCGAGGGGGACAGGGTGGCGAGCAGTACTTC. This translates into CAASRNRGGQGGEQYF.

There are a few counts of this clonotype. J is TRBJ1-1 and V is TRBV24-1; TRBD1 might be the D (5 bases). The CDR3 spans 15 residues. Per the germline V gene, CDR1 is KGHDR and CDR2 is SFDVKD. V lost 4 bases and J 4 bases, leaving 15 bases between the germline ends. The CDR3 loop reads CATSDPGPGGTEAFF. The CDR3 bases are TGTGCCACCAGTGACCCCGGGCCTGGGGGCACTGAAGCTTTCTTT.

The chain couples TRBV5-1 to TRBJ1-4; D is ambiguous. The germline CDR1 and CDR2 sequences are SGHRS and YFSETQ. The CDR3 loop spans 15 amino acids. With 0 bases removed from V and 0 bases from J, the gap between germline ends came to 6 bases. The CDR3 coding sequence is TGCGCCAGCAGCTTGGCGCAGCCAACTAATGAAAAACTGTTTTTT. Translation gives CASSLAQPTNEKLFF.

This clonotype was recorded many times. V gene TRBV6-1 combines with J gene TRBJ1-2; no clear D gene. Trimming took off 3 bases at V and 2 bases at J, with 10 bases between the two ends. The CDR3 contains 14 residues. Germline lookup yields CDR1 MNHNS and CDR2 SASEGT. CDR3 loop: CASSESDENYGYTF. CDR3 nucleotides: TGTGCCAGCAGTGAGTCAGACGAGAACTATGGCTACACCTTC.

The CDR3 is CASSLWTSGTGELFF. In DNA, the CDR3 is TGTGCCAGCAGTTTGTGGACTAGCGGGACCGGGGAGCTGTTTTTT. The chain has TRBV28 and TRBJ2-2, with 11 nucleotides matching TRBD2. The germline V gene encodes CDR1 MDHEN and CDR2 SYDVKM. The V segment lost 3 bases and the J segment 5 bases; nucleotides outside the gene matches: 2. The CDR3 has 15 amino acids.

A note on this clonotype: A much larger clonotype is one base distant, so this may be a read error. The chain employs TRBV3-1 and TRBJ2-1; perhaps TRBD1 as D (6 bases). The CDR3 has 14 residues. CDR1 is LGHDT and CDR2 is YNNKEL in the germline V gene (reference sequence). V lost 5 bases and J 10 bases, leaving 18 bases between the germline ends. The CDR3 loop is CASSSPGGGYEQFF. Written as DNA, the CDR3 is TGTGCCAGCAGCTCCCCGGGTGGGGGCTACGAGCAGTTCTTC.

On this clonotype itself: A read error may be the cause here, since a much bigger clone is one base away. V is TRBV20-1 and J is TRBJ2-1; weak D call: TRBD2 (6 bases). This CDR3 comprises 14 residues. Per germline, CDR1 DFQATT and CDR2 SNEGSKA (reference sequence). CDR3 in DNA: TGCAGTGGCCAACATGGAGGGTCGAGGGGAAAGCAGCTCTTC. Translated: CSGQHGGSRGKQLF.

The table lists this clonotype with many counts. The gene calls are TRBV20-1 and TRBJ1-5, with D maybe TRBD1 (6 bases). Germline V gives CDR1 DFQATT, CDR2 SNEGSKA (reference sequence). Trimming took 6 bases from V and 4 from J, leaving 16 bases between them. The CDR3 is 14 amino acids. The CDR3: CSAKTGQGNQPQHF. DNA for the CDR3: TGCAGTGCAAAAACTGGCCAGGGGAATCAGCCCCAGCATTTT.

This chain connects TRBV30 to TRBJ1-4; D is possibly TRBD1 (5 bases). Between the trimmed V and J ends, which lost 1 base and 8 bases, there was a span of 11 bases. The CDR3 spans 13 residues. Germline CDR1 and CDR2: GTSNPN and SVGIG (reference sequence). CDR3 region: CAWSGGFGEKLFF. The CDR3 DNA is TGTGCCTGGAGTGGGGGGTTCGGAGAAAAACTGTTTTTT.

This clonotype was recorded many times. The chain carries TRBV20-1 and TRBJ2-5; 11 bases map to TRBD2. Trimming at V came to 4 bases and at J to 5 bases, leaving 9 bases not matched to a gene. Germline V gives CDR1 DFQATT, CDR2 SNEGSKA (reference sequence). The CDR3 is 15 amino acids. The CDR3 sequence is CSANPIAGGLETQYF. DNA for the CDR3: TGCAGTGCTAACCCCATAGCGGGGGGGCTGGAGACCCAGTACTTC.

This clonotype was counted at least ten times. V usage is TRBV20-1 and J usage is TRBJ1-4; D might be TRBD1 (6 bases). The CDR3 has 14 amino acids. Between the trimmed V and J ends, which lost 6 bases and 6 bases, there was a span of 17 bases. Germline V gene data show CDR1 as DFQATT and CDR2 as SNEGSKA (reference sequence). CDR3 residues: CSAPRGADDEKLFF. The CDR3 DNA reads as TGCAGTGCGCCCAGGGGCGCGGATGATGAAAAACTGTTTTTT.

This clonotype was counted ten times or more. In nucleotides, the CDR3 is TGTGCCAGCAGAGGGGGACAGGGGCAATACGAGCAGTACTTC. Encoded protein: CASRGGQGQYEQYF. The chain is built from TRBV5-5 and TRBJ2-7; 10 bases are a match to TRBD1. CDR1 is SGHKS, CDR2 YYEKEE, per germline (reference sequence). J was trimmed by 4 bases and V by 5 bases; bases with no gene match: 6. CDR3 length: 14 residues.

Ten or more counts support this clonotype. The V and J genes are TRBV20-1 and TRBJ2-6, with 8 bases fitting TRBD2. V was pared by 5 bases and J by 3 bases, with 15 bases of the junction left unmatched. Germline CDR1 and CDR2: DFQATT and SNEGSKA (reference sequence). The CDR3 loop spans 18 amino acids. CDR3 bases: TGCAGTGCTCCCGGCCAACGGGGGGGCGGATTTGGGGCCAACGTCCTGACTTTC. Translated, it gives CSAPGQRGGGFGANVLTF.

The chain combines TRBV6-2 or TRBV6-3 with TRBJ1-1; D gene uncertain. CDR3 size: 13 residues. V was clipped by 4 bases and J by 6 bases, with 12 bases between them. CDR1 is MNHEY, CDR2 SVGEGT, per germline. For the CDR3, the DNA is TGTGCCAGCAGTTCGACCACGTTGGCTGAAGCTTTCTTT. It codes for CASSSTTLAEAFF.

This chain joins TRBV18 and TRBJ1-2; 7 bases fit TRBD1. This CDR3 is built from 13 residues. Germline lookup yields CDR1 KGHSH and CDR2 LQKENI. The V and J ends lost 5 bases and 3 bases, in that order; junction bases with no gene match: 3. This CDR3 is CASSYQGDYGYTF. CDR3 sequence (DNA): TGTGCCAGCTCATACCAGGGGGACTATGGCTACACCTTC.

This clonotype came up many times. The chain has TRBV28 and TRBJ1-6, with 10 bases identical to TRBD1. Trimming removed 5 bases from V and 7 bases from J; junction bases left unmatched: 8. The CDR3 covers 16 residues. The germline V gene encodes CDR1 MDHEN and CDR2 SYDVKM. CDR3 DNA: TGTGCCAGCAGTCATAAAACGACAGGGGGCAATTCACCCCTCCACTTT. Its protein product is CASSHKTTGGNSPLHF.

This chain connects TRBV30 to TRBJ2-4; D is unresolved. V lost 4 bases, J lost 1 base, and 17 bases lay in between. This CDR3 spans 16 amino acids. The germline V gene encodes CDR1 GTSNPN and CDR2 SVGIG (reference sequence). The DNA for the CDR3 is TGTGCCTGGAATTCGGCAGGATCTGGGGCCAAAAACATTCAGTACTTC. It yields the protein CAWNSAGSGAKNIQYF.

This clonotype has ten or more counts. CDR3 DNA: TGTGCCAGCAGCTCAGTCCCTCCCCAGGGCAATCAGCCCCAGCATTTT. It encodes CASSSVPPQGNQPQHF. The V gene is TRBV5-5, the J gene TRBJ1-5; no firm D call. Germline CDR1 SGHKS, CDR2 YYEKEE (reference sequence). V was trimmed by 3 bases and J by 2 bases, leaving 15 bases between them. This CDR3 has 16 amino acids.

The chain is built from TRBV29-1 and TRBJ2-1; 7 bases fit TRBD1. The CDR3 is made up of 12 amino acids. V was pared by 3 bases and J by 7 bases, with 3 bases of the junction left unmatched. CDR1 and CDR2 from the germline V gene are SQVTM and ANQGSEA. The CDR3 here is CSVERGLNEQFF. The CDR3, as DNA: TGCAGCGTTGAGAGGGGGCTAAATGAGCAGTTCTTC.

The CDR3 bases are TGCGCCAGCAGCTTGATGACAGGGAGCTACGAGCAGTACTTC. Its translation is CASSLMTGSYEQYF. The chain recombines TRBV5-1 with TRBJ2-7; the match to TRBD1 covers 7 bases. Germline V CDR1 and CDR2: SGHRS, YFSETQ. Trimming at V came to 1 base and at J to 3 bases, leaving 4 bases not matched to a gene. This CDR3 has 14 amino acids.